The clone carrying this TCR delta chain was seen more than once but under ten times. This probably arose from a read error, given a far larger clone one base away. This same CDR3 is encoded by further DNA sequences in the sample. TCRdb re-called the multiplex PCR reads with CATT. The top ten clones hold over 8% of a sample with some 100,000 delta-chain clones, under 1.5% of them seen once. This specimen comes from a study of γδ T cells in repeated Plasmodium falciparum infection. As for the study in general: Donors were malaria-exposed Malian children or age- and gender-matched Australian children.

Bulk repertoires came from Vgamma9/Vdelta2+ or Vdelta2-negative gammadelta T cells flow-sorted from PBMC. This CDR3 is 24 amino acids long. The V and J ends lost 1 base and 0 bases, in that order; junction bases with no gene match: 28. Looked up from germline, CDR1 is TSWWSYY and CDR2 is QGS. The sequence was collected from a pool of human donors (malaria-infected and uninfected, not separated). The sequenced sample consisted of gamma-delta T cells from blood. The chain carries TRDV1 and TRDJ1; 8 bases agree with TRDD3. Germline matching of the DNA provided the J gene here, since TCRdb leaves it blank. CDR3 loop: CALGEPRTGGHLRLGVPNTDKLIF. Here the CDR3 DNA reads TGTGCTCTTGGGGAACCCCGAACCGGAGGGCATCTCAGACTGGGGGTTCCTAACACCGATAAACTCATCTTT.